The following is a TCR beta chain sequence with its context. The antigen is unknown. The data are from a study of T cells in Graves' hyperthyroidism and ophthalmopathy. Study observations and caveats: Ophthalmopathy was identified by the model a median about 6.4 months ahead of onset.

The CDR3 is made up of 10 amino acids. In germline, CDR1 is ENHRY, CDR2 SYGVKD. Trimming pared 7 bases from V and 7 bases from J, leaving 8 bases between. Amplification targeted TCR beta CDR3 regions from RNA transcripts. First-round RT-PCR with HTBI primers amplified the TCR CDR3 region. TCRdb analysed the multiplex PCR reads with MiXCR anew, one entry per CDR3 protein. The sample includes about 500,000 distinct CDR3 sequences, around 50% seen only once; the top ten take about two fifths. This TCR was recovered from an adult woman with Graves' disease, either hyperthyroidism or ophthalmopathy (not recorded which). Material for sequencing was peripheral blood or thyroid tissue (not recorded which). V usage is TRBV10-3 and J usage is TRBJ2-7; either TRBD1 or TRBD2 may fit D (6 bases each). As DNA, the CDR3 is TGTGCCATCAAGGGGGGAGAGCAGTACTTC. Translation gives CAIKGGEQYF.